A selection of T cell receptor beta chains follows, all from one sample in a study of T cell responses to AZD1222 COVID-19 vaccine. Method: immunoSEQ multiplex PCR; TCRdb's copy keeps in-frame clones and lacks some. The table lists 90,000 to 110,000 clones, roughly 90% of them singletons. This material consisted of peripheral blood, taken on day 0 of AZD1222 vaccination. The receptors derive from an adult in good health. CDR3s leave out the opening cysteine and the closing phenylalanine or tryptophan.

j_call | v_call | cdr3_aa
TRBJ1-1 | TRBV10-2 | ASSESGNPNTEAF
TRBJ2-3 | TRBV7-3 | ASSLRRHTDTQY
TRBJ2-7 | TRBV3-1/TRBV3-2 | ASSAPGATAEQY
TRBJ2-1 | TRBV5-4 | ASSSSLAGGLNEQF
TRBJ2-3 | TRBV30 | ASASTTDTQY
TRBJ2-5 | TRBV7-8 | ASSSAGKVETQY
TRBJ1-2 | TRBV28 | ASSLRPLDYGYT
TRBJ2-7 | TRBV6-5 | ASSKSGYEQY
TRBJ1-4 | TRBV5-1 | ASSTSPGGDEKLF
TRBJ1-5 | TRBV12-3/TRBV12-4 | ASSPEEDQPQH
TRBJ2-7 | TRBV7-2 | ASSRDRGASYEQY
TRBJ1-6 | TRBV7-3 | ASSLTGQVDSPLH
TRBJ2-1 | TRBV7-9 | ASSLGLAGDEQF
TRBJ2-3 | TRBV4-2 | ASAAPEITDTQY
TRBJ1-4 | TRBV3-1/TRBV3-2 | ASSQESRTGPVF
TRBJ1-5 | TRBV5-1 | ASSPTGPPNQPQH
TRBJ2-7 | TRBV27 | ASSLVGSYEQY
TRBJ2-5 | TRBV6-1 | ASSEATGRQETQY
TRBJ2-3 | TRBV28 | ASSLTSGTDTQY
TRBJ1-2 | TRBV7-9 | ASSLGWGDYGYT
TRBJ1-2 | TRBV7-2 | ASSFKQDSYNYGYT
TRBJ2-3 | TRBV5-1 | ASSQDRPRTDTQY
TRBJ1-5 | TRBV30 | AWSSGGLGKPQH
TRBJ1-3 | TRBV10-3 | AISDGGDSGNTIY
TRBJ1-6 | TRBV10-2 | ASKEGQGFWGYNSPLH
TRBJ2-1 | TRBV12-3/TRBV12-4 | ASSPQVNNEQF
TRBJ2-3 | TRBV27 | ASSRLAGGYTDTQY
TRBJ2-5 | TRBV15 | ATSSRSGGETQY
TRBJ2-7 | TRBV2 | ASSVGQGPYEQY
TRBJ2-5 | TRBV19 | ASSIGQGAWGNQQETQY
TRBJ2-3 | TRBV7-6 | ASSLDRTEDTQY
TRBJ2-7 | TRBV29-1 | SVGPGQGVREQY
TRBJ2-1 | TRBV19 | ASAEVGLEQF
TRBJ2-7 | TRBV7-2 | ASSSKRGLSSYEQY
TRBJ2-3 | TRBV5-1 | ASSLSGSPY
TRBJ1-1 | TRBV7-3 | ASSLTGGTEAF
TRBJ1-2 | TRBV6-2/TRBV6-3 | ASSGEGGYT
TRBJ2-3 | TRBV25-1 | ASSGWTSGGGTDTQY
TRBJ1-5 | TRBV6-5 | ASTGSWGGNQPQH
TRBJ2-7 | TRBV29-1 | SVGADSYEQY
TRBJ1-4 | TRBV10-1 | ASGPGGDNEKLF
TRBJ2-7 | TRBV11-2 | ASSLDQFQGSYEQY
TRBJ2-5 | TRBV18 | ATSQSPGGWETQY
TRBJ2-3 | TRBV3-1/TRBV3-2 | ASSQERGLAKRRATDTQY
TRBJ1-1 | TRBV6-5 | ASSYGAMGAF
TRBJ2-3 | TRBV7-2 | ASSPRLVTDTQY
TRBJ2-3 | TRBV5-1 | ASSSMGSGSADTQY
TRBJ2-1 | TRBV7-9 | ASSSGGLVRTEQF
TRBJ2-7 | TRBV28 | ASSLYHPRRQGARDEQY
TRBJ2-5 | TRBV4-1 | ASSQDLAGGRQETQY